The 27 T cell receptor beta chains listed next were all sequenced from one sample in a study of shared clonotypes between healthy human individuals. TCRdb keeps only in-frame clones here, not all; method: immunoSEQ multiplex PCR. The sample lists 2 million to 2.5 million clones, 93% occurring once. Sequencing was performed on naive CD4+ T cells from PBMCs. As to subset: CD45RA+ positively selected. The origin of the receptors is a man aged 18-30 years in good health. Some clones in this sample may be carry-over from other donors' samples.

The chain combines TRBV7-8 with TRBJ1-5, with D unresolved. Germline CDR1 is SGHVS and CDR2 is FQNEAQ. Trimming cost V 1 base and J 2 bases, with 12 bases left between them. CDR3 length equals 16 residues. The CDR3 nucleotides are TGTGCCAGCAGCTTAGAAGGCAGCCGACGCAATCAGCCCCAGCATTTT. It yields the protein CASSLEGSRRNQPQHF.

The rearrangement links TRBV2 to TRBJ2-4; 11 bases map to TRBD2. Germline CDR1 SNHLY, CDR2 FYNNEI. After removal of 6 bases from V and 3 bases from J, the junction contained 16 bases not matched to a gene. The CDR3 extends over 19 amino acids. For the CDR3, the DNA is TGTGCCAGCAGACCAAGGGTACTAGCGGGAGCGACAGGCAAAAACATTCAGTACTTC. Its protein is CASRPRVLAGATGKNIQYF.

This clone was counted once. The chain joins TRBV28 to TRBJ2-3, with D hard to call. The ends were cut back, 8 bases at V and 0 bases at J, with 6 bases in the middle. Per the germline V gene, CDR1 is MDHEN and CDR2 is SYDVKM. The CDR3 totals 12 residues. For the CDR3, the DNA is TGTGCCAGCGCCGCTAGCACAGATACGCAGTATTTT. Translating gives CASAASTDTQYF.

The chain recombines TRBV19 with TRBJ2-5; no definite D call. Trimming took off 4 bases at V and 1 base at J, with 10 bases between the two ends. This CDR3 region has 14 residues. Germline V CDR1 and CDR2: LNHDA, SQIVND (reference sequence). CDR3 in DNA: TGTGCCAGTAGTACTGGCAGGATCCAAGAGACCCAGTACTTC. It encodes CASSTGRIQETQYF.

This clone appeared a single time. The V gene is TRBV19, the J gene TRBJ1-3; D unclear. Looked up from germline, CDR1 is LNHDA and CDR2 is SQIVND (reference sequence). Trimming took off 5 bases at V and 2 bases at J, with 10 bases between the two ends. CDR3 length: 14 amino acids. The CDR3 nucleotides are TGTGCCAGTAGTGAGCAACGGACTGGAAACACCATATATTTT. Residues: CASSEQRTGNTIYF. Using reference TRBV19 and TRBJ1-3 for the parts outside the CDR3, the full variable domain is DGGITQSPKYLFRKEGQNVTLSCEQNLNHDAMYWYRQDPGQGLRLIYYSQIVNDFQKGDIAEGYSVSREKKESFPLTVTSAQKNPTAFYLCASSEQRTGNTIYFGEGSWLTVV.

This clone was counted a single time. This chain uses TRBV18 with TRBJ1-1; unclear D gene. Germline values: CDR1 KGHSH, CDR2 LQKENI. V was pared by 0 bases and J by 0 bases, with 8 bases between. CDR3 length: 15 amino acids. In DNA form, the CDR3 reads TGTGCCAGCTCACCACCAAGCCCCGTGAACACTGAAGCTTTCTTT. Translated, it gives CASSPPSPVNTEAFF.

The chain uses TRBV6-1 and TRBJ2-7; tentative D call: TRBD1 (6 bases). Per the germline V gene, CDR1 is MNHNS and CDR2 is SASEGT. Trimming shortened V by 0 bases and J by 5 bases, and 14 bases separated the two germline ends. The CDR3 sequence is 15 residues long. CDR3 sequence: CASSEAGQYFNEQYF. In DNA, the CDR3 is TGTGCCAGCAGTGAAGCCGGACAGTATTTCAACGAGCAGTACTTC.

V usage is TRBV7-2 and J usage is TRBJ2-5; 7 bases match TRBD1. CDR3 length: 12 residues. Germline loops: CDR1 SGHTA, CDR2 FQGNSA. V lost 3 bases, J lost 9 bases, and 4 bases stayed unmatched. The CDR3 sequence: CASSFIDRAQYF. DNA of the CDR3: TGTGCCAGCAGCTTTATTGACAGGGCCCAGTACTTC.

The chain employs TRBV4-2 and TRBJ2-7, with 9 positions matching TRBD1. The J segment lost 0 bases and the V segment lost 1 base, leaving 7 bases of the junction unmatched. The CDR3 covers 17 residues. Germline V CDR1 and CDR2: LGHNA, YNFKEQ. In DNA form, the CDR3 reads TGTGCCAGCAGCCAAGGGTGGGACAGGGATTACTCCTACGAGCAGTACTTC. Translating it yields CASSQGWDRDYSYEQYF.

In nucleotides, the CDR3 is TGTGCCAGCAGGACGAGATATGGCTACACCTTC. This sequence encodes CASRTRYGYTF. J is TRBJ1-2 and V is TRBV6-1, with D unclear. Germline CDR1 and CDR2: MNHNS and SASEGT. Trimming left V 6 bases short and J 5 bases short, with 7 bases between. The CDR3 totals 11 residues.

The V and J genes are TRBV7-7 and TRBJ2-2; weak D call: TRBD2 (5 bases). The CDR3 loop spans 16 amino acids. Germline assignment: CDR1 SSHAT and CDR2 FNYEAQ (reference sequence). Trimming stripped 2 bases from V and 2 bases from J, with 12 bases between. The DNA of the CDR3 is TGTGCCAGCAGCTTAAACGCCGGGGAAAACACCGGGGAGCTGTTTTTT. It encodes CASSLNAGENTGELFF.

This CDR3 reads CASSQDRGETQYF. The CDR3 DNA is TGTGCCAGCAGCCAGGACAGGGGAGAGACCCAGTACTTC. The gene calls are TRBV7-8 and TRBJ2-5; 9 nucleotides match TRBD1. From germline, CDR1 is SGHVS and CDR2 FQNEAQ. With V trimmed by 5 bases and J by 4 bases, 2 bases remained unmatched. The CDR3 length is 13 residues. The full variable domain, in which reference TRBV7-8 and TRBJ2-5 provide the parts outside the CDR3, is GAGVSQSPRYKVAKRGQDVALRCDPISGHVSLFWYQQALGQGPEFLTYFQNEAQLDKSGLPSDRFFAERPEGSVSTLKIQRTQQEDSAVYLCASSQDRGETQYFGPGTRLLVL.

J is TRBJ2-7 and V is TRBV7-6, with 14 bases fitting TRBD2. The CDR3 consists of 18 residues. Germline values: CDR1 SGHVS, CDR2 FNYEAQ. V was clipped by 5 bases and J by 2 bases; unmatched bases: 11. The CDR3 here is CASSKGQGLAGVPYEQYF. DNA for the CDR3: TGTGCCAGCAGCAAGGGACAGGGACTAGCGGGAGTACCCTACGAGCAGTACTTC. Complete variable domain (other parts from reference TRBV7-6 and TRBJ2-7): GAGVSQSPRYKVTKRGQDVALRCDPISGHVSLYWYRQALGQGPEFLTYFNYEAQQDKSGLPNDRFSAERPEGSISTLTIQRTEQRDSAMYRCASSKGQGLAGVPYEQYFGPGTRLTVT.

The chain employs TRBV10-3 and TRBJ1-5; 7 nucleotides agree with TRBD1. Germline CDR1 is ENHRY and CDR2 is SYGVKD. J gave up 2 bases and V 8 bases, and 6 bases lay outside the gene matches. CDR3 length: 14 amino acids. CDR3 nucleotides: TGTGCCATCGGGGTAGACAGGGGCAATCAGCCCCAGCATTTT. Protein sequence: CAIGVDRGNQPQHF.

V usage is TRBV6-4 and J usage is TRBJ2-6, with unresolved D. Germline assignment: CDR1 MRHNA and CDR2 SNTAGT. V was shortened by 3 bases and J by 11 bases, with 17 bases between the two germline ends. The CDR3 covers 15 residues. CDR3 protein: CASSEYGPPADVLTF. The CDR3 DNA is TGTGCCAGCAGTGAATATGGGCCCCCTGCCGACGTCCTGACTTTC.

The chain recombines TRBV7-9 with TRBJ2-2; no clear D. V lost 4 bases and J lost 9, with 9 bases in between. The CDR3 sequence is 12 residues long. The germline gives CDR1 SEHNR, CDR2 FQNEAQ (reference sequence). CDR3 in amino acids: CASSSEPRELFF. DNA of the CDR3: TGTGCCAGCAGCTCAGAACCCAGGGAGCTGTTTTTT.

The CDR3 protein is CASSIAGTSGSYEQYF. CDR3 DNA sequence: TGTGCCAGTAGTATAGCCGGGACTAGCGGGTCCTACGAGCAGTACTTC. V gene TRBV19 combines with J gene TRBJ2-7; 12 bases agree with TRBD2. The CDR3 has 16 residues. Per germline, CDR1 LNHDA and CDR2 SQIVND (reference sequence). J was trimmed by 1 base and V by 1 base; bases with no gene match: 2.

V and J are TRBV5-1 and TRBJ2-2; 11 nucleotides match TRBD2. The CDR3 length is 15 residues. Germline-derived CDR1 and CDR2 are SGHRS and YFSETQ. V gave up 5 bases and J gave up 4 bases; unmatched junction bases: 4. CDR3: CASSLTSGVTGELFF. CDR3 coding DNA: TGCGCCAGCAGTCTGACTAGCGGGGTCACCGGGGAGCTGTTTTTT. Full variable domain (missing parts from reference TRBV5-1 and TRBJ2-2): KAGVTQTPRYLIKTRGQQVTLSCSPISGHRSVSWYQQTPGQGLQFLFEYFSETQRNKGNFPGRFSGRQFSNSRSEMNVSTLELGDSALYLCASSLTSGVTGELFFGEGSRLTVL.

On this clone: The identical CDR3 is also encoded by other nucleotide sequences in the sample. The chain joins TRBV9 to TRBJ2-1, with D unresolved. The germline gives CDR1 SGDLS, CDR2 YYNGEE. The CDR3 is made up of 14 amino acids. V was clipped by 2 bases and J by 0 bases, with 6 bases between them. CDR3 region: CASSVSGSYNEQFF. The CDR3 DNA follows: TGTGCCAGCAGCGTGAGTGGCTCCTACAATGAGCAGTTCTTC.

Details on this clone: At the DNA level, this CDR3 is encoded by other sequences in the same sample as well. The chain employs TRBV19 and TRBJ1-3; the D is unclear. CDR1 and CDR2 from the germline V gene are LNHDA and SQIVND (reference sequence). The CDR3 has 13 amino acids. With 0 bases removed from V and 2 bases from J, the gap between germline ends came to 2 bases. The CDR3 nucleotides read TGTGCCAGTAGTATAGAACCTGGAAACACCATATATTTT. Protein product: CASSIEPGNTIYF.

The chain couples TRBV30 to TRBJ2-7, with 7 bases that match TRBD1. The length of the CDR3 is 15 residues. Germline V gene data show CDR1 as GTSNPN and CDR2 as SVGIG (reference sequence). The V segment lost 0 bases and the J segment 4 bases; nucleotides outside the gene matches: 9. The CDR3 coding sequence is TGTGCCTGGAGTGTACCAGGGGGTAGGCCTTACGAGCAGTACTTC. Translated, it gives CAWSVPGGRPYEQYF.

The chain combines TRBV18 with TRBJ2-7, with 8 bases fitting TRBD2. This CDR3 has 14 amino acids. V dropped 5 bases and J dropped 2; count of bases not matched to a gene: 5. The V gene's germline CDR1 is KGHSH and CDR2 LQKENI. The CDR3 here is CASSISGGTYEQYF. Written as DNA, the CDR3 is TGTGCCAGCTCAATAAGCGGGGGAACCTACGAGCAGTACTTC. Full variable domain (missing parts from reference TRBV18 and TRBJ2-7): NAGVMQNPRHLVRRRGQEARLRCSPMKGHSHVYWYRQLPEEGLKFMVYLQKENIIDESGMPKERFSAEFPKEGPSILRIQQVVRGDSAAYFCASSISGGTYEQYFGPGTRLTVT.

The table lists this clone with a count of one. V gene TRBV7-8 combines with J gene TRBJ2-5, with 10 bases that match TRBD1. The CDR3 loop spans 15 amino acids. With 5 bases clipped from V and 5 bases from J, the junction kept 8 bases outside the gene matches. Germline V CDR1 and CDR2: SGHVS, FQNEAQ. The CDR3 DNA is TGTGCCAGCAGCGCGGGACAGGGGATAGGGGAGACCCAGTACTTC. Residues: CASSAGQGIGETQYF.

The genes are TRBV19 and TRBJ1-1; D is unclear. The CDR3 is 17 residues long. V lost 7 bases and J lost 4, with 25 bases in between. The germline V gene encodes CDR1 LNHDA and CDR2 SQIVND (reference sequence). The CDR3: CASTPDGRAGFGTEAFF. The CDR3 DNA reads as TGTGCCAGTACCCCGGACGGACGCGCGGGCTTTGGCACTGAAGCTTTCTTT.

In the case of this clone: Other DNA sequences in this sample translate to the same CDR3. The chain links TRBV6-5 to TRBJ1-2, with 8 bases aligning to TRBD1. Looked up from germline, CDR1 is MNHEY and CDR2 is SVGAGI. The CDR3 sequence is 15 residues long. After removal of 0 bases from V and 2 bases from J, the junction contained 2 bases not matched to a gene. CDR3 sequence reads: CASSYSRQGNYGYTF. CDR3 coding DNA: TGTGCCAGCAGTTACTCGCGACAGGGGAACTATGGCTACACCTTC.

With respect to this clone: Other DNA sequences in this specimen translate into the identical CDR3. V gene TRBV6-5 combines with J gene TRBJ1-5, with D hard to call. Between the trimmed V and J ends, which lost 0 bases and 7 bases, there was a span of 7 bases. Germline V gene lookup returns CDR1 MNHEY and CDR2 SVGAGI. CDR3 length: 13 amino acids. The chain's CDR3 is CASSYSKGQPQHF. The CDR3 bases are TGTGCCAGCAGTTACTCGAAGGGACAGCCCCAGCATTTT.

The V and J genes are TRBV25-1 and TRBJ2-1; TRBD2 agrees at 10 bases. The germline V gene has CDR1 MGHDK and CDR2 SYGVNS. The CDR3 spans 16 residues. Trimming took 2 bases from V and 7 from J; bases not matched to a gene: 8. For the CDR3, the DNA is TGTGCCAGCAGTGAAACGGGAGCGGGAGGGCAAAATGAGCAGTTCTTC. This encodes CASSETGAGGQNEQFF.